These 5 T cell receptor beta chains were sequenced from one sample in a study of blood T cell repertoires in COVID-19 (dated by TCRdb to 2020 to 2021). The method behind the library was the immunoSEQ multiplex PCR assay. TCRdb stores this immuneACCESS table with in-frame sequences only. Part of the clones is absent; in the studies checked, under half of the shortfall reflects unresolved V genes, and no reason is known for the rest. In this sample the table shows 55,000 to 90,000 clones, 85% of which occur a single time. 35% of the sample goes to the ten largest clones. Sequenced input: peripheral blood. Source of these receptors: a woman aged 80 or older with active or convalescent COVID-19.

The chain recombines TRBV10-2 with TRBJ1-2; 7 bases line up with TRBD1. This CDR3 is built from 14 residues. Germline loops: CDR1 WSHSY, CDR2 SAAADI. With 6 bases clipped from V and 0 bases from J, the junction kept 4 bases outside the gene matches. As DNA, the CDR3 is TGCGCCAGCAGCGAGGACAGGACTAACTATGGCTACACCTTC. It encodes CASSEDRTNYGYTF.

This chain links TRBV27 with TRBJ2-2; 8 positions match TRBD1. Trimming cost V 7 bases and J 5 bases; bases outside gene matches: 9. Germline V gives CDR1 MNHEY, CDR2 SMNVEV (reference sequence). This CDR3 spans 15 amino acids. The CDR3 DNA follows: TGTGCCAGCATGTTGTGGCAGGGGGCAACCGGGGAGCTGTTTTTT. Its protein is CASMLWQGATGELFF.

J is TRBJ1-1 and V is TRBV18; D is uncertain. Germline CDR1 and CDR2: KGHSH and LQKENI. This CDR3 spans 13 amino acids. Trimming cost V 4 bases and J 1 base, with 7 bases left between them. In DNA form, the CDR3 reads TGTGCCAGCTCACTAACAACGAACACTGAAGCTTTCTTT. Translated: CASSLTTNTEAFF.

This chain joins TRBV19 and TRBJ2-3, with 8 bases fitting TRBD1. The CDR3 has 14 amino acids. V lost 6 bases to trimming and J lost 9 bases; unmatched junction nucleotides: 11. Germline loops: CDR1 LNHDA, CDR2 SQIVND (reference sequence). The CDR3 coding sequence is TGTGCCAGTAGCACGGACAGGGCGGCCGGCACGCAGTATTTT. It specifies CASSTDRAAGTQYF.

The rearrangement joins TRBV6-2 or TRBV6-3 to TRBJ1-3; weak D call: TRBD1 (5 bases). This CDR3 is 14 amino acids long. Per the germline V gene, CDR1 is MNHEY and CDR2 is SVGEGT. V was shortened by 5 bases and J by 0 bases, with 8 bases between the two germline ends. Here the CDR3 DNA reads TGTGCCAGCAGTCCGGGGGGCTCTGGAAACACCATATATTTT. This codes for CASSPGGSGNTIYF.